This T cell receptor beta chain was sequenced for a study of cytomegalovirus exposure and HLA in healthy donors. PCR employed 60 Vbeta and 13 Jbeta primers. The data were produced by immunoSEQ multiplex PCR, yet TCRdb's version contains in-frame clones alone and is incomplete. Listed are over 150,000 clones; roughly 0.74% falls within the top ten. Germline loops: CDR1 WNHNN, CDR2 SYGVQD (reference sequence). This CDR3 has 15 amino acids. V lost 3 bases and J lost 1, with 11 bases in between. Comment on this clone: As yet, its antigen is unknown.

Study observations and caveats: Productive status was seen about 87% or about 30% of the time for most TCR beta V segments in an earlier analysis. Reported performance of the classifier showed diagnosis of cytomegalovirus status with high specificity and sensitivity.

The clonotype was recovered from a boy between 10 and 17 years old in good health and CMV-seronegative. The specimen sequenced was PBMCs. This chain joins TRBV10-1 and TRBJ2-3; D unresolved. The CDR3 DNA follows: TGCGCCAGCAGTGACTGGCCAGGCGGCACAGATACGCAGTATTTT. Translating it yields CASSDWPGGTDTQYF.